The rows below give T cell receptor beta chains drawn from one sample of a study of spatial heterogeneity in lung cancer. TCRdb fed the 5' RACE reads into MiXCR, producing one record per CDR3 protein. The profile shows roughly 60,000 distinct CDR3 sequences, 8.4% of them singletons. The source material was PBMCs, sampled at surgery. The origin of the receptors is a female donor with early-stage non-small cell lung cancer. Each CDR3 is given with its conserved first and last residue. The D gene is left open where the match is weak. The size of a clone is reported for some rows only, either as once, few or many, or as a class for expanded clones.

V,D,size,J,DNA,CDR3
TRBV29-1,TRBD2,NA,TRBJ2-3,TGCAGCGTTGAGCAACTAGCGGGGGGGACAGATACGCAGTATTTT,CSVEQLAGGTDTQYF
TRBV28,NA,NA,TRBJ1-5,TGTGCCAGCAGTTCGGGACTGATCAATCAGCCCCAGCATTTT,CASSSGLINQPQHF
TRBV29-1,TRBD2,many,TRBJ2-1,TGCAGCGTTGACGGGCTAGCGGGGAGAGCCTACAATGAGCAGTTCTTC,CSVDGLAGRAYNEQFF
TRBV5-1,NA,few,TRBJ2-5,TGCGCCAGCAGCCCGGGGACTCTTCCCCAAGAGACCCAGTACTTC,CASSPGTLPQETQYF
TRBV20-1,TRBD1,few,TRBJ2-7,TGCAGTGCCCGGTCCGGGACAGGGATCTACGAGCAGTACTTC,CSARSGTGIYEQYF
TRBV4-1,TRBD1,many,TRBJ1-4,TGCGCCAGCAGCCCCGGACAGGGGGCAACTAATGAAAAACTGTTTTTT,CASSPGQGATNEKLFF
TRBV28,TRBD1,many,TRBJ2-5,TGTGCCAGCAATCCGGGACAGGGGAGGGAGACCCAGTACTTC,CASNPGQGRETQYF
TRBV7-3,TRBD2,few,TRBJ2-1,TGTGCCAGCAGCTTACGGGAGGGAGGCCCCTTGAATGAGCAGTTCTTC,CASSLREGGPLNEQFF
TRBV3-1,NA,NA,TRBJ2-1,TGTGCCAGCAGCCAAGTAGGGATCGGCTACAATGAGCAGTTCTTC,CASSQVGIGYNEQFF
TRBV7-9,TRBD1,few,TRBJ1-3,TGTGCCAGCAGCTATGGACAGGGGGCTTCTGGAAACACCATATATTTT,CASSYGQGASGNTIYF
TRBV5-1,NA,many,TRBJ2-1,TGCGCCAGCAGCCCGGGACCCCCGGCTCTATACAATGAGCAGTTCTTC,CASSPGPPALYNEQFF
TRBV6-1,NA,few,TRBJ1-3,TGTGCCACGAACATAGTGAGCTCTGGAAACACCATATATTTT,CATNIVSSGNTIYF
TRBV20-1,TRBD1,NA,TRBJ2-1,TGCAGTGCTAGTTCGACAGGGGGCTCCTACAATGAGCAGTTCTTC,CSASSTGGSYNEQFF
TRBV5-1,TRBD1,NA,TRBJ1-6,TGCGCCAGCAGCTCATATGGACAGGACCCAATCTATAATTCACCCCTCCACTTT,CASSSYGQDPIYNSPLHF
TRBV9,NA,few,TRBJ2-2,TGTGCCAGCAGCGTAGAAGGGACGAACACCGGGGAGCTGTTTTTT,CASSVEGTNTGELFF
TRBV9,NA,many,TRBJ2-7,TGTGCCAGCAGCGCCGACAGGTCCCCTACCACCGAGCAGTACTTC,CASSADRSPTTEQYF
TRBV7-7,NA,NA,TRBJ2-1,TGTGCTAGCAGCTTAGACCTAGGCGGTGAGCAGTTCTTC,CASSLDLGGEQFF
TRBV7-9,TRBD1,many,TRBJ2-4,TGTGCCAGCAGCTCCCCGGGACAGGAGGCCAAAAACATTCAGTACTTC,CASSSPGQEAKNIQYF
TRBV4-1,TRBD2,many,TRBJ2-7,TGCGCCAGCAGCCAGACAAGCGGGAGCTACGAGCAGTACTTC,CASSQTSGSYEQYF
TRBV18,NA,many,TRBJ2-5,TGTGCCAGCTCACCACCGAACGCCATGGATGTTGGAACCCAGTACTTC,CASSPPNAMDVGTQYF
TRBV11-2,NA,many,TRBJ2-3,TGTGCCAGCAGCTTACGCAGGCTTAGCACAGATACGCAGTATTTT,CASSLRRLSTDTQYF
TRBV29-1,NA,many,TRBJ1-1,TGCAGCGTTGTCGACTTAACGGGCGCTGAAGCTTTCTTT,CSVVDLTGAEAFF
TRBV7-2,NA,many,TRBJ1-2,TGTGCCAGCAGCTTAAACAGGGATAGCTATGGCTACACCTTC,CASSLNRDSYGYTF
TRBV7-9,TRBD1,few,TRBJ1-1,TGTGCCAGCAGCCCCCGTCCCGGGACAGGGAACACTGAAGCTTTCTTT,CASSPRPGTGNTEAFF
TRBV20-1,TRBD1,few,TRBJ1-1,TGCAGTGCTAGACCTTGGACAGGGACGAACACTGAAGCTTTCTTT,CSARPWTGTNTEAFF
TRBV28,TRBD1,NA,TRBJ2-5,TGTGCCAGCAGGCCGGGACAGGGTAGGACCCAGTACTTC,CASRPGQGRTQYF
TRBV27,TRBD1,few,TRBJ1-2,TGTGCCAGCAGTCAGGGGGAAAACTATGGCTACACCTTC,CASSQGENYGYTF
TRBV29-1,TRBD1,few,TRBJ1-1,TGCAGCGTGGGGGACAGGGGATCTGAAGCTTTCTTT,CSVGDRGSEAFF
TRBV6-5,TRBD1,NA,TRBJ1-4,TGTGCCAGCAGCCGGACGAATCAGGGGGCAAAACTGTTTTTT,CASSRTNQGAKLFF